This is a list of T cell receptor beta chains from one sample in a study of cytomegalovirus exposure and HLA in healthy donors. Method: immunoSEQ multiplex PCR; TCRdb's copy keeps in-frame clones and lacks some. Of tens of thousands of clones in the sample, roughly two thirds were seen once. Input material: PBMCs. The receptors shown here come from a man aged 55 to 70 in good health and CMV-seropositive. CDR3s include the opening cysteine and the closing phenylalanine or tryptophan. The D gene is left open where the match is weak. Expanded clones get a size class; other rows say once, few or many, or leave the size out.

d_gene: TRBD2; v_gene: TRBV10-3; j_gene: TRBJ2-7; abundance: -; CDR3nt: TGTGCCATGCGTCCCGGGACTAGCGGCTACGAGCAGTACTTC; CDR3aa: CAMRPGTSGYEQYF
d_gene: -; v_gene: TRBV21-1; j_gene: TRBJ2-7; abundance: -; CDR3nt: TGTGCCAGCAGCAAAGCGCAGGGATTCTCCTACGAGCAGTACTTC; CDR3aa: CASSKAQGFSYEQYF
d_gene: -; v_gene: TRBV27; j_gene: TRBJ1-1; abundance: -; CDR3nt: TGTGCCAGCAGTTTAGCCGGGACTCTAGTATCAGCTTTCTTT; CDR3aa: CASSLAGTLVSAFF
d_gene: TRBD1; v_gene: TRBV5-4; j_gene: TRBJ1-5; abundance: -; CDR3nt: TGTGCCAGCAGCGAGGGGACAGGTTCCAATCAGCCCCAGCATTTT; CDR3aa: CASSEGTGSNQPQHF
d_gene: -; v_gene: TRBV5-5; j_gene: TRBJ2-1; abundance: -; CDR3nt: TGTGCCAGCAGCTTTTTCTACTACAATGAGCAGTTCTTC; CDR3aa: CASSFFYYNEQFF
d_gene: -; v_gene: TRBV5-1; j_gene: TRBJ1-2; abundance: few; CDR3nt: TGCGCCAGCAGCTCCTCCCAAAGGGAGGGCTACACCTTC; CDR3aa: CASSSSQREGYTF
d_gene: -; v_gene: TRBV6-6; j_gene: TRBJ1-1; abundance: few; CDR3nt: TGTGCCAGCCACAGGATTAACACTGAAGCTTTCTTT; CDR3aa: CASHRINTEAFF
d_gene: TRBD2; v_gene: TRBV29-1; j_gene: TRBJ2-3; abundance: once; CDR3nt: TGCAGCGTTGAGGGGAAACTAGCGGGAGGCAAATCTAGCACAGATACGCAGTATTTT; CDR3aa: CSVEGKLAGGKSSTDTQYF
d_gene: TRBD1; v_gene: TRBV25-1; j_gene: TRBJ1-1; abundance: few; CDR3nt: TGTGCCAGCAGTGAATATGGTCTAGGACAGGCAGACACTGAAGCTTTCTTT; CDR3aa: CASSEYGLGQADTEAFF
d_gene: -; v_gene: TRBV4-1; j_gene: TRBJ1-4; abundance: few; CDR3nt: TGCGCCAGCAGCCCTGACCCCCCCAGGGTAACTAATGAAAAACTGTTTTTT; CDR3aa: CASSPDPPRVTNEKLFF
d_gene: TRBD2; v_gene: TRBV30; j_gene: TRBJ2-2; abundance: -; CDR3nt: TGTGCCTGGGACTCCCGAGCGGGAGGGTATACCGGGGAGCTGTTTTTT; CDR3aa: CAWDSRAGGYTGELFF
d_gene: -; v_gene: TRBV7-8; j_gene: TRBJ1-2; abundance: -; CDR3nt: TGTGCCAGCAGCTTAGCTCGTGGAGCGTATGGCTACACCTTC; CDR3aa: CASSLARGAYGYTF
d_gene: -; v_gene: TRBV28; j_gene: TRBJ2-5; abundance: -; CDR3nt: TGTGCCAGCAGTTGGCCAGCGGACCAAGAGACCCAGTACTTC; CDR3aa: CASSWPADQETQYF
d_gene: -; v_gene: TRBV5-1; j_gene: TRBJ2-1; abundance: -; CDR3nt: TGCGCCAGCAGCTTGGACGGGTACAATGGGCAGTTCTTC; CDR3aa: CASSLDGYNGQFF
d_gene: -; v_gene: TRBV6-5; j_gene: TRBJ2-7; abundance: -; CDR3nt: TGTGCCAGCAGTTACTCTGGCGGGCTCTCCTACGAGCAGTACTTC; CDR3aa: CASSYSGGLSYEQYF
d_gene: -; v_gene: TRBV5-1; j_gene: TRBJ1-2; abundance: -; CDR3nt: TGCGCCAGCAGCTTTAAGGGGAATAGGGGCTACACCTTC; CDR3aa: CASSFKGNRGYTF